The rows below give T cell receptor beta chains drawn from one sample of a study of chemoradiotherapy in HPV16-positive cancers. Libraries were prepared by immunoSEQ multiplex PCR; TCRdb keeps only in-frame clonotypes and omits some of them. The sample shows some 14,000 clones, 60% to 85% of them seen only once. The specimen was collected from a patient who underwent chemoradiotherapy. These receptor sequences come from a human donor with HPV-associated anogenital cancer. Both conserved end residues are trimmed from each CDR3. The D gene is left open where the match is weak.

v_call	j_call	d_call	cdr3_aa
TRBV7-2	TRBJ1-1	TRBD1	ASSLEPTGGAF
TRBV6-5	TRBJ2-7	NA	ASRLGGSSYEQY
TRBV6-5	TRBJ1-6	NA	ASSYSLQSYNSPLH
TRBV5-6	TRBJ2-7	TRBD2	ASSLAGVTYEQY
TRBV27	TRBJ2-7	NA	ASSLRGYYEQY
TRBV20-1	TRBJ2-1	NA	SAKPNEQF
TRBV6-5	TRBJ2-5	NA	ASKEWPGQETQY
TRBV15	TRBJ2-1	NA	ATSAGHTYNEQF
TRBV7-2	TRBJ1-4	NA	ASSLGPRTTNEKLF
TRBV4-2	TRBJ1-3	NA	ASSPVRGPGNTIY
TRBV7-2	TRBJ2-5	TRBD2	ASSLASGGAWETQY
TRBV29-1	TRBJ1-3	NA	SVEGGGNTIY
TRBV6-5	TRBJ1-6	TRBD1	ASRVGQGRNSPLH
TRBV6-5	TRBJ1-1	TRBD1	ASRDRPSVTEAF
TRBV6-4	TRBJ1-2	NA	ASLHIKANYGYT
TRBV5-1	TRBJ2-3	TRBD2	ASSPSGGSVGDTQY
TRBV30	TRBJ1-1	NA	AWSPTTGRNTEAF
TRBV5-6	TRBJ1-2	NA	ASSLQGTEMSYGYT
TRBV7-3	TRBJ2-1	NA	ASSLRSTALLSNEQF
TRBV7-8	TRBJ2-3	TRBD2	ASSLSGTSGTDTQY
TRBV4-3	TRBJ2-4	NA	ASSKEGPGSRDIQY
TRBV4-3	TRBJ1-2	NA	ASSQDKAGSFYGYT
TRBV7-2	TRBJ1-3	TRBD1	ASSLAQGAGNTIY
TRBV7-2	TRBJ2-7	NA	ASSLLPLANEQY
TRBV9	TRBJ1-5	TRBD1	ASSVASRAGGGQPQH
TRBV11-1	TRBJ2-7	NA	ASSLAVGPYEQY
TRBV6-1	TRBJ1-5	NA	ASSEFPNQPQH
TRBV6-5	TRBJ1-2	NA	ASRDDRSSGYT
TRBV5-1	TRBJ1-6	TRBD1	ASSSRTGGNSPLH
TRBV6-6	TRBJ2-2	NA	AVRWQANTGELF
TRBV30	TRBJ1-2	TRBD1	AWSRDSAGGGYT
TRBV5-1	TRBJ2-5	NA	ASKVWGGKETQY
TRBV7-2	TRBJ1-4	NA	ASSPQTATNEKLF
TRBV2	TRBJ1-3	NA	ASILGRARNTIY
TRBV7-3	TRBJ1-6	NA	ASSPTGYNSPLH
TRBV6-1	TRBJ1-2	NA	ASSEAWAGDGYT
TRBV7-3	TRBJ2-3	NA	ASSLSGDTDTQY
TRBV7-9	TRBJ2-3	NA	ASSRTGTGMDTQY
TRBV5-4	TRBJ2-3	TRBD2	ASSTWTSGTDTQY
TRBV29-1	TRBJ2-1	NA	SVDSTYNEQF
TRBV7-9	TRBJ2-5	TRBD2	ASSVRSSGAFQETQY
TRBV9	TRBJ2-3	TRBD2	ASSVGLAGLTDTQY
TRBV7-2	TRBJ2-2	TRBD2	ASSRTSGAGELF
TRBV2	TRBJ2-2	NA	ASSRTHGNTGELF
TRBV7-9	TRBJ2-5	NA	ASSLITGWDQETQY
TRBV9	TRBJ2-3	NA	ASSTTRALSQGDTQY
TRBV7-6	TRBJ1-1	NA	ASSLRAENTEAF
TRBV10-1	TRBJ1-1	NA	ASRRGVSTEAF
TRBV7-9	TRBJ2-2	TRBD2	ASLGGAGDTGELF
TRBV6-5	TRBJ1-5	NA	ASGRGGRGNQPQH
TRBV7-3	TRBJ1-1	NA	ASSPTHMNTEAF
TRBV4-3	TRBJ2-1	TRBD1	ASSDGTGVYNEQF
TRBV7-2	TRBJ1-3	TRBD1	ASSPSSGQSSGNTIY
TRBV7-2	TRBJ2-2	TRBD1	ASSLQGAGSAGELF
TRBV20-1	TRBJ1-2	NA	SARDNGPF